Here is one TCR beta chain with its context. Assay: immunoSEQ multiplex PCR; the TCRdb copy retains only in-frame clones and omits some. The data show about 270,000 clones, 88% seen once. These data are taken from a study of blood T cell repertoires in COVID-19. Study summary: In each case, the material was cDNA or gDNA derived from T cells, B-cell-depleted T cells, or PBMCs.

Germline V gives CDR1 SGDLS, CDR2 YYNGEE. Trimming removed 0 bases at V and 1 base at J, with 7 bases between. The length of the CDR3 is 14 residues. Sequenced input: peripheral blood. This clonotype originated in a man in his 60s who had recovered from COVID-19. V and J are TRBV9 and TRBJ1-1; D unclear. The CDR3 region is CASSVGHRNTEAFF. The DNA of the CDR3 is TGTGCCAGCAGCGTAGGGCACCGGAACACTGAAGCTTTCTTT.